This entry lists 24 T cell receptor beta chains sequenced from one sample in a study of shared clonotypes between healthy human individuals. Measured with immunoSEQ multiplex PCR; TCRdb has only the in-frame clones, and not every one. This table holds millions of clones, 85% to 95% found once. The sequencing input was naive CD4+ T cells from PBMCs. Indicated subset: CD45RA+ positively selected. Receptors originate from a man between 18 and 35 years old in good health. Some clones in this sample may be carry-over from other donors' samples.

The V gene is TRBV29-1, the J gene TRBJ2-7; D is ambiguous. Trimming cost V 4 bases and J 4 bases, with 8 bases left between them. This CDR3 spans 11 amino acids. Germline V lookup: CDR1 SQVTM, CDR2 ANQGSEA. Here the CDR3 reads CSVVVSYEQYF. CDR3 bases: TGCAGCGTTGTCGTTTCATACGAGCAGTACTTC.

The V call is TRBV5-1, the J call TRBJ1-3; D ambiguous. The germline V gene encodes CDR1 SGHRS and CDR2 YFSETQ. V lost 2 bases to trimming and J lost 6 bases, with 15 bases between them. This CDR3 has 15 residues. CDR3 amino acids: CASSFGPGAENTIYF. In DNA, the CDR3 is TGCGCCAGCAGCTTTGGTCCCGGCGCAGAAAACACCATATATTTT.

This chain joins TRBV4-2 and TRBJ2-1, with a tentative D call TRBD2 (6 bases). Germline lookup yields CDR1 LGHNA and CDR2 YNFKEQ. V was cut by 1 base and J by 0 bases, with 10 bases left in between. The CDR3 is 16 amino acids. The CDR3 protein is CASSQAGGVSYNEQFF. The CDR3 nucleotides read TGTGCCAGCAGCCAAGCCGGCGGGGTCTCCTACAATGAGCAGTTCTTC.

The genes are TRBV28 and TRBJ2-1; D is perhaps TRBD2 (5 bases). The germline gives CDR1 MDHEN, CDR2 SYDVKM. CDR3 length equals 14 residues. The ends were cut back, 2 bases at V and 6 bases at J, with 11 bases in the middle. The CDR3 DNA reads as TGTGCCAGCAGTTTAGTGGAGCGGTCCAATGAGCAGTTCTTC. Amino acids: CASSLVERSNEQFF. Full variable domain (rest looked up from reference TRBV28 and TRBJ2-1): DVKVTQSSRYLVKRTGEKVFLECVQDMDHENMFWYRQDPGLGLRLIYFSYDVKMKEKGDIPEGYSVSREKKERFSLILESASTNQTSMYLCASSLVERSNEQFFGPGTRLTVL.

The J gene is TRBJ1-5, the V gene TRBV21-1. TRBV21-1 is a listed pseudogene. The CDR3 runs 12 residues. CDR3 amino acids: CASSRRHQPQHF. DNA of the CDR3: TGTGCCAGCAGCAGGCGACATCAGCCCCAGCATTTT.

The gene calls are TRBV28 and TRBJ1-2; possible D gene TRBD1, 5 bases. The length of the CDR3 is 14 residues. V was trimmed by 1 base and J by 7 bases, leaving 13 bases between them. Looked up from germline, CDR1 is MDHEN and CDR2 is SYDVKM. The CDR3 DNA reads TGTGCCAGCAGTTTATTGCAGGGATCGACTGGCTACACCTTC. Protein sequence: CASSLLQGSTGYTF.

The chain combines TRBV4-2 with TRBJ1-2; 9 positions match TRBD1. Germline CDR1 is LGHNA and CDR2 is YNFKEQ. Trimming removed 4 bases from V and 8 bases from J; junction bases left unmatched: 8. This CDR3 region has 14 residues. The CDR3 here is CASSPGQGRRGYTF. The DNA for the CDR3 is TGTGCCAGCAGCCCGGGACAGGGTCGGCGCGGCTACACCTTC.

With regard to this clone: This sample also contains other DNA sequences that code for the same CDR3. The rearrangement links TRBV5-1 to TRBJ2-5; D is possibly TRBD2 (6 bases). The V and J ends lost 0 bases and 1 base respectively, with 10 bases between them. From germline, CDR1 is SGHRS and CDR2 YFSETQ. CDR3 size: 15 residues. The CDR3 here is CASSLGAGPQETQYF. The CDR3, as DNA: TGCGCCAGCAGCTTGGGGGCGGGACCCCAAGAGACCCAGTACTTC.

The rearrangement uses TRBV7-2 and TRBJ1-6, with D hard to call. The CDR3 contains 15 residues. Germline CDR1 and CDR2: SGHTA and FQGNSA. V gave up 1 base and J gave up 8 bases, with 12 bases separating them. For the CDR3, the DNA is TGTGCCAGCAGCTTAGAGAGAGGGATAGATTCACCCCTCCACTTT. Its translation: CASSLERGIDSPLHF.

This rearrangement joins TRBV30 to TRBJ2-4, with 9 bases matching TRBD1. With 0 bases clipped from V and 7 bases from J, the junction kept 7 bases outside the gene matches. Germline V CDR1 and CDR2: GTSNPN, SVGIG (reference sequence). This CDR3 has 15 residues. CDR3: CAWSVFGTGWNIQYF. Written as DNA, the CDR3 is TGTGCCTGGAGTGTCTTCGGGACAGGGTGGAACATTCAGTACTTC.

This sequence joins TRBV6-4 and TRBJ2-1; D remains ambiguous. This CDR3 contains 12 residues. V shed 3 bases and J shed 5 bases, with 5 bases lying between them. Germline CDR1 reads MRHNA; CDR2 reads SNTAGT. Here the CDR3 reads CASSDYNNEQFF. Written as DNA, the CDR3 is TGTGCCAGCAGTGATTACAACAATGAGCAGTTCTTC.

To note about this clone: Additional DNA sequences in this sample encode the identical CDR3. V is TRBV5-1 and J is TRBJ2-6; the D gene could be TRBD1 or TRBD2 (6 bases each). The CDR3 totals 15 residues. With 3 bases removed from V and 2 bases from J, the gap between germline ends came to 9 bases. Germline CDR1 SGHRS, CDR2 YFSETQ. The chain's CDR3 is CASSSGGAGANVLTF. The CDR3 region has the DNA TGCGCCAGCAGCTCCGGGGGCGCTGGGGCCAACGTCCTGACTTTC.

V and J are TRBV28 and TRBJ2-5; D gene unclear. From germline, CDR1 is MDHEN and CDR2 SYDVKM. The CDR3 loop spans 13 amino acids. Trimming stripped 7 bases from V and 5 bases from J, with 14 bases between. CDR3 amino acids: CASNNRRWETQYF. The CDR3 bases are TGTGCCAGCAACAATCGACGGTGGGAGACCCAGTACTTC.

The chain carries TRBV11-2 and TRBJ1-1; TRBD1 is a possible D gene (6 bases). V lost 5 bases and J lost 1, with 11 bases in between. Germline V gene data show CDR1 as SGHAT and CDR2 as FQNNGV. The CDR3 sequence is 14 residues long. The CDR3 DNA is TGTGCCAGCAGCCCGGGACACACGAACACTGAAGCTTTCTTT. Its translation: CASSPGHTNTEAFF.

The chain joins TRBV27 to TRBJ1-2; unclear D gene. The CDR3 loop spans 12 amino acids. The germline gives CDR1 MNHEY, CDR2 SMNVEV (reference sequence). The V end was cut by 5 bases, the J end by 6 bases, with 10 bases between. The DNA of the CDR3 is TGTGCCAGCAGTAAGAGAGGAGATGGCTACACCTTC. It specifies CASSKRGDGYTF.

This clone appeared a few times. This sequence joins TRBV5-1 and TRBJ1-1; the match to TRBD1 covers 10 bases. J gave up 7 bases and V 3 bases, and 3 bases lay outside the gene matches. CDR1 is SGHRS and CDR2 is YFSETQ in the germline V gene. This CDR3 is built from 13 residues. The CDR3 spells CASSSGQGDEAFF. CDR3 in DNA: TGCGCCAGCAGCTCCGGACAGGGGGATGAAGCTTTCTTT.

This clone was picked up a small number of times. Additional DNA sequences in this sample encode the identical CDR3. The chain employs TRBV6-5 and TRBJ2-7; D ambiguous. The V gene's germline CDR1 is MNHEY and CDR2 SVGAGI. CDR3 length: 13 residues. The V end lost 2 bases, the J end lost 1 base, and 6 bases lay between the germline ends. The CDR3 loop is CASSYPGSYEQYF. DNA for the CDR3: TGTGCCAGCAGTTACCCCGGTTCCTACGAGCAGTACTTC.

The CDR3 DNA follows: TGTGCCAGCAGTGAAGCCATACAGACCTACGAGCAGTACTTC. It yields the protein CASSEAIQTYEQYF. This chain connects TRBV6-1 to TRBJ2-7; D gene uncertain. The germline CDR1 and CDR2 sequences are MNHNS and SASEGT. V lost 0 bases and J lost 2, with 8 bases in between. The CDR3 is made up of 14 amino acids.

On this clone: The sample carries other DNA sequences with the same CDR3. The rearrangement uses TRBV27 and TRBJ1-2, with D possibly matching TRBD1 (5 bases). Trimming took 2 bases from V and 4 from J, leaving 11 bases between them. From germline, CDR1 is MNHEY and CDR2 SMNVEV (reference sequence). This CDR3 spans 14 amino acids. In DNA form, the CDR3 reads TGTGCCAGCAGTTTACGGGGAAGGGGCTATGGCTACACCTTC. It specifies CASSLRGRGYGYTF.

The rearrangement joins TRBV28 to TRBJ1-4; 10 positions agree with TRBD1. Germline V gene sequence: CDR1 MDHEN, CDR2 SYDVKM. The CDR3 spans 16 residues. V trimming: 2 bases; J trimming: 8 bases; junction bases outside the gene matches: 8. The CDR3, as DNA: TGTGCCAGCAGTTTAGTTTGGGGACAGGGGATCGAAAAACTGTTTTTT. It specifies CASSLVWGQGIEKLFF.

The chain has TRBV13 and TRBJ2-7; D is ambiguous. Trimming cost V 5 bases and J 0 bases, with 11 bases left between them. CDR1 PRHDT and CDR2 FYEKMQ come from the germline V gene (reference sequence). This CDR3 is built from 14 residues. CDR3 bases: TGTGCCAGCAGCCCGCCCATGTTCTCCTACGAGCAGTACTTC. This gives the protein CASSPPMFSYEQYF. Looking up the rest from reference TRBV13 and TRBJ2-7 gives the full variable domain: AAGVIQSPRHLIKEKRETATLKCYPIPRHDTVYWYQQGPGQDPQFLISFYEKMQSDKGSIPDRFSAQQFSDYHSELNMSSLELGDSALYFCASSPPMFSYEQYFGPGTRLTVT.

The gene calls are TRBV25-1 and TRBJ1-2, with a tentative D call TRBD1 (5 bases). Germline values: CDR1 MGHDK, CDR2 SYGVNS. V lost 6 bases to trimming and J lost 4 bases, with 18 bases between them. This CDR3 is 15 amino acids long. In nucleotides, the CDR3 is TGTGCCAGCAGCCCAATGGGGGGGGAGGGCTATGGCTACACCTTC. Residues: CASSPMGGEGYGYTF.

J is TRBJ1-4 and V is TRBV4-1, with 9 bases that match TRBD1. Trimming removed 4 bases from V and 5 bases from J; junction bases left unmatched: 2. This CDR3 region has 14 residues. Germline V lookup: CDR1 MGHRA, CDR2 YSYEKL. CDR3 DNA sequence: TGCGCCAGCAGCCCCGGGACAGGGAATGAAAAACTGTTTTTT. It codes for CASSPGTGNEKLFF.

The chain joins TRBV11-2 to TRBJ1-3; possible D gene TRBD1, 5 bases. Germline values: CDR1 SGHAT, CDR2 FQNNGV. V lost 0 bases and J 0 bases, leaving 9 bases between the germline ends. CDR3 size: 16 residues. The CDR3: CASSLEGDYSGNTIYF. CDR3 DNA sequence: TGTGCCAGCAGCTTAGAGGGGGACTACTCTGGAAACACCATATATTTT.